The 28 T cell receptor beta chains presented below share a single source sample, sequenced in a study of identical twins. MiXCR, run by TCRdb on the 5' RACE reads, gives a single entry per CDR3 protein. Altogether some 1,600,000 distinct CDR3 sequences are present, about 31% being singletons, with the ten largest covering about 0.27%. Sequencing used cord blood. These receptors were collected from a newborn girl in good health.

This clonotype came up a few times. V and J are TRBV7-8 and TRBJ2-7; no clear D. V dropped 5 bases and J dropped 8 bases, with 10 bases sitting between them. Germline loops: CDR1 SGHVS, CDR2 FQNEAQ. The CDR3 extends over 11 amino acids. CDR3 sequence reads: CASSQNGKQYF. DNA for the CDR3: TGTGCCAGCAGCCAAAACGGCAAGCAGTACTTC. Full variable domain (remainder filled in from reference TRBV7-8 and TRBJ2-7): GAGVSQSPRYKVAKRGQDVALRCDPISGHVSLFWYQQALGQGPEFLTYFQNEAQLDKSGLPSDRFFAERPEGSVSTLKIQRTQQEDSAVYLCASSQNGKQYFGPGTRLTVT.

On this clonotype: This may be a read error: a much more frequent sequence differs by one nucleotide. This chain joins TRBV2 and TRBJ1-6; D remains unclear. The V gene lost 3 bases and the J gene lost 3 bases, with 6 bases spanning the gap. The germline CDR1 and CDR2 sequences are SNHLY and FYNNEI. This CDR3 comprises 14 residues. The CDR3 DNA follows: TGTGCCAGCAGTGAGCGGATCTATAATTCACCCCTCCACTTT. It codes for CASSERIYNSPLHF.

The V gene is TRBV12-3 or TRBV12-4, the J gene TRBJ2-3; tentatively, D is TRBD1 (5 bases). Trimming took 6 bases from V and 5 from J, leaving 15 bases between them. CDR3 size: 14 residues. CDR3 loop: CASRLSSGLDTQYF. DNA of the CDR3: TGTGCCAGCAGGTTAAGCTCAGGGTTAGATACGCAGTATTTT.

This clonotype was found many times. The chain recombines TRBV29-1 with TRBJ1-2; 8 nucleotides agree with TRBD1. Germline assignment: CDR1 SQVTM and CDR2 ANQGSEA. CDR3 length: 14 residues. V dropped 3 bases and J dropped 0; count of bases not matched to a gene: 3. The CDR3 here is CSVDSQGANYGYTF. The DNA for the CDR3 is TGCAGCGTTGACTCACAGGGGGCTAACTATGGCTACACCTTC.

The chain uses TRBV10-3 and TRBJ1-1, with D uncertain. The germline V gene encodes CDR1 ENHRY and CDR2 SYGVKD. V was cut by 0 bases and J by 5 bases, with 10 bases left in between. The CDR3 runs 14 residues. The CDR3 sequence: CAISESGMGTEAFF. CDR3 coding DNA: TGTGCCATCAGTGAGTCGGGCATGGGGACTGAAGCTTTCTTT.

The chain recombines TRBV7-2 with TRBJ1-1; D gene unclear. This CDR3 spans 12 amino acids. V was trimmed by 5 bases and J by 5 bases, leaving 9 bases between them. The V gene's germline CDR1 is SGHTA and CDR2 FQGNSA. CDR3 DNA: TGTGCCAGCAGCCCTAAGGTTACTGAAGCTTTCTTT. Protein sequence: CASSPKVTEAFF.

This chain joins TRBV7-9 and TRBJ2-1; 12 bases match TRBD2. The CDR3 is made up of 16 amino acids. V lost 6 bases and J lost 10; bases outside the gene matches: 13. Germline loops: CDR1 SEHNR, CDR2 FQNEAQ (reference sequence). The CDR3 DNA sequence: TGTGCCAGCAGACGTTATCCTAGCGGGAGGGCCTTGGAGCAGTTCTTC. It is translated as CASRRYPSGRALEQFF.

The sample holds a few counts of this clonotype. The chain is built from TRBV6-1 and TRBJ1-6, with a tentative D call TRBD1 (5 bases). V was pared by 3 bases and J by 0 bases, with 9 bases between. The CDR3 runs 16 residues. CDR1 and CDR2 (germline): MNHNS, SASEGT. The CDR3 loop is CASSEGPSSYNSPLHF. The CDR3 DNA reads TGTGCCAGCAGTGAGGGACCGAGCTCCTATAATTCACCCCTCCACTTT.

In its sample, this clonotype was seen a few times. The CDR3 loop is CASGLAPGNRGDEQYF. CDR3 coding DNA: TGTGCTAGTGGTTTGGCTCCGGGGAACAGGGGCGACGAGCAGTACTTC. The chain recombines TRBV12-5 with TRBJ2-7, with 7 bases lining up with TRBD1. The CDR3 loop spans 16 amino acids. Germline V lookup: CDR1 LGHNT, CDR2 FRNRAP. V shed 1 base and J 5 bases; nucleotides not matched to a gene: 11. Full variable domain (remainder filled in from reference TRBV12-5 and TRBJ2-7): DARVTQTPRHKVTEMGQEVTMRCQPILGHNTVFWYRQTMMQGLELLAYFRNRAPLDDSGMPKDRFSAEMPDATLATLKIQPSEPRDSAVYFCASGLAPGNRGDEQYFGPGTRLTVT.

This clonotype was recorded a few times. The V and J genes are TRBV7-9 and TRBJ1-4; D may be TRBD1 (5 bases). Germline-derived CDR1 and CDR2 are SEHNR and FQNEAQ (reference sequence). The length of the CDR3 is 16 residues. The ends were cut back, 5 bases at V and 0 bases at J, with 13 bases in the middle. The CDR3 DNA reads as TGTGCCAGCAGCCCCGTGGGGGTCACAACTAATGAAAAACTGTTTTTT. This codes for CASSPVGVTTNEKLFF.

CDR3 in amino acids: CASSLGAHTEGDGYTF. Here the CDR3 DNA reads TGTGCCAGCAGCTTAGGCGCCCATACTGAGGGGGATGGCTACACCTTC. J is TRBJ1-2 and V is TRBV13; possible D gene TRBD1, 6 bases. V lost 0 bases and J lost 6, with 17 bases in between. The CDR3 contains 16 residues. Germline CDR1 reads PRHDT; CDR2 reads FYEKMQ (reference sequence).

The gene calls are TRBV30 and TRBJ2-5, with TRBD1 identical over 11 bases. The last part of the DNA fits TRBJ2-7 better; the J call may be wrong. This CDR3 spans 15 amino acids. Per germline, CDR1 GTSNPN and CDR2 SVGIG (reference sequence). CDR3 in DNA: TGTGCCTGGAGTCCTGGGACAGGGGGAGCCTACGAGCAGTACTTC. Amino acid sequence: CAWSPGTGGAYEQYF.

This chain's CDR3 is CASRSWDEQYF. DNA of the CDR3: TGTGCCAGCAGGTCATGGGACGAGCAGTACTTC. The rearrangement joins TRBV28 to TRBJ2-7; no definite D call. Germline V gene sequence: CDR1 MDHEN, CDR2 SYDVKM. The CDR3 covers 11 residues. V lost 6 bases and J 5 bases, leaving 8 bases between the germline ends.

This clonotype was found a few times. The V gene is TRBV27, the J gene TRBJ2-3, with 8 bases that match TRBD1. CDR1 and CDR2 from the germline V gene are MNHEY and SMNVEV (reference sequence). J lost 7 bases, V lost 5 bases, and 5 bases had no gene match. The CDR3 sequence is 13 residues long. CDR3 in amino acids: CASSPGDRHTQYF. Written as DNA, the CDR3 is TGTGCCAGCAGTCCCGGGGACAGGCATACGCAGTATTTT.

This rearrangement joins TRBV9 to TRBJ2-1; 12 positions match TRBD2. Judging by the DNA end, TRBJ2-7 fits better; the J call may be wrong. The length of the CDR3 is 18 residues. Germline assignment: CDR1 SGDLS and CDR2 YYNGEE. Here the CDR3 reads CASSVAGLAGGTYNEQYF. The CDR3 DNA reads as TGTGCCAGCAGCGTAGCTGGCCTAGCGGGGGGGACTTACAATGAGCAGTACTTC.

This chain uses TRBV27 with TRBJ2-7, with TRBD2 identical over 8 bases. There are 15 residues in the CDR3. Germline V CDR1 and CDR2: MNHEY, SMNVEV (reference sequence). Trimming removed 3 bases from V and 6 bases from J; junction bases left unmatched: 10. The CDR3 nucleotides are TGTGCCAGCAGTTTGACTTCCGGGACTAGTCGCGAGCAGTACTTC. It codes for CASSLTSGTSREQYF.

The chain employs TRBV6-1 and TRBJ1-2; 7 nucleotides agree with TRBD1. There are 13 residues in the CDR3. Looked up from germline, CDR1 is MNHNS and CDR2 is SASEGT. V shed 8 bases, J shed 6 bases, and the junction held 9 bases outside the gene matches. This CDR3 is CASGTEIFNGYTF. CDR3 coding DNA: TGTGCCAGCGGGACAGAAATTTTCAATGGCTACACCTTC.

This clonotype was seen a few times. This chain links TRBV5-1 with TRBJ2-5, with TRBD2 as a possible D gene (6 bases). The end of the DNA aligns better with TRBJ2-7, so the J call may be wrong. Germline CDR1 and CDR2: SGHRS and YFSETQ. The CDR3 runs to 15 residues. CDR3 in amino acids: CASRGGSGILDEQYF. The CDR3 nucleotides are TGCGCCAGCAGGGGAGGTAGCGGCATCCTCGACGAGCAGTACTTC.

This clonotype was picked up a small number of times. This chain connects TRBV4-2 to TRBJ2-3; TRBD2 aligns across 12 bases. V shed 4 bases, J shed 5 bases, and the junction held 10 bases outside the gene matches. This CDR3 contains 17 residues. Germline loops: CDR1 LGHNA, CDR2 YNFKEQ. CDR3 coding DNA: TGTGCCAGCAGCCGAAGACTAGCGGGAGCCCTAATAGATACGCAGTATTTT. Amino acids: CASSRRLAGALIDTQYF.

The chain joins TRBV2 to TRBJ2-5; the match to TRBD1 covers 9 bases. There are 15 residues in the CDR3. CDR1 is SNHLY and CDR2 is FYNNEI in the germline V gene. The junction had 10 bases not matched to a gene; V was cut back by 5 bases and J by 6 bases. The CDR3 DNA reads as TGTGCCAGCAGTCTACGGACAGGGGAGAAGAAGACCCAGTACTTC. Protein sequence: CASSLRTGEKKTQYF.

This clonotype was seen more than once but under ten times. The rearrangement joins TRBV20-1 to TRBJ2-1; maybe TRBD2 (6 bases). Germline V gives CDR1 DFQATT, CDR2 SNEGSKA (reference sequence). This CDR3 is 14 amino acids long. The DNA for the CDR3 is TGCAGACCCTCCGGGGGAAGCTCCTACAATGAGCAGTTCTTC. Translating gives CRPSGGSSYNEQFF.

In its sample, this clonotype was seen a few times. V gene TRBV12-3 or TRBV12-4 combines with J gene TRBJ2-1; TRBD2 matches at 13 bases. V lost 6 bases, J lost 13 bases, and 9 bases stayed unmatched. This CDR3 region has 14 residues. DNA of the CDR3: TGTGCCAGCAGCCTTATCGGGACTAGCGGGACACAGTTCTTC. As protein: CASSLIGTSGTQFF.

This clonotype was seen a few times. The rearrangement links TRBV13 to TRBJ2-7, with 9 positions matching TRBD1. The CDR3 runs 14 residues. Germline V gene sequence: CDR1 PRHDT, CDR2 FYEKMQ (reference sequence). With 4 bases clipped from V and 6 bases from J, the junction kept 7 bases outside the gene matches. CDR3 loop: CASSSAGTGSEQYF. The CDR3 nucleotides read TGTGCCAGCAGCTCAGCCGGGACAGGGTCCGAGCAGTACTTC.

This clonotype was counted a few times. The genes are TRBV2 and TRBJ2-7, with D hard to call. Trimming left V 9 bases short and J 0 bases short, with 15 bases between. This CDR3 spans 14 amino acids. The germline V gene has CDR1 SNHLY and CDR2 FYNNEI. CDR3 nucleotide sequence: TGTGCCAGAACGAAGGGTCCTTACTCCTACGAGCAGTACTTC. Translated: CARTKGPYSYEQYF. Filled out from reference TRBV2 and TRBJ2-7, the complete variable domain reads EPEVTQTPSHQVTQMGQEVILRCVPISNHLYFYWYRQILGQKVEFLVSFYNNEISEKSEIFDDQFSVERPDGSNFTLKIRSTKLEDSAMYFCARTKGPYSYEQYFGPGTRLTVT.

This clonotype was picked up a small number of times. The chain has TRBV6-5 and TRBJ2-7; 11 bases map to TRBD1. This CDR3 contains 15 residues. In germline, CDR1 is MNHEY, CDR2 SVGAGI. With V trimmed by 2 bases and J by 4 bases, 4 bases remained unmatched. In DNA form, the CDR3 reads TGTGCCAGCAGTTACGTGGACAGGGGGCTTTACGAGCAGTACTTC. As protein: CASSYVDRGLYEQYF.

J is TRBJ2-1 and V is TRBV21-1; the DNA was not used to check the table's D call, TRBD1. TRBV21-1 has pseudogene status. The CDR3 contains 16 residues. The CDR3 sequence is CASSNPTGSRYNEQFF. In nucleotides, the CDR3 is TGTGCCAGCAGCAACCCTACAGGGAGTCGTTACAATGAGCAGTTCTTC.

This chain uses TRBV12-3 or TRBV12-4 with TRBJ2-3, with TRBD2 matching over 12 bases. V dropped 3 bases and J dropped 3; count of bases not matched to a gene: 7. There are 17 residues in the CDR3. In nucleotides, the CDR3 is TGTGCCAGCAGTTTTTGGCTAGCGGGAGGGGAGACAGATACGCAGTATTTT. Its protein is CASSFWLAGGETDTQYF.

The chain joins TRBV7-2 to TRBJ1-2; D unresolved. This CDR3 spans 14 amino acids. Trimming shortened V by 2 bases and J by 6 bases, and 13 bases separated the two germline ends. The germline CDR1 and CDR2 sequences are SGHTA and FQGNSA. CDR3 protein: CASSLSGAGDGYTF. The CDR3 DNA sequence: TGTGCCAGCAGCTTATCGGGCGCCGGGGATGGCTACACCTTC.